What follows describes a single T cell receptor (beta chain). Its antigen is not known. TCR beta VDJ and CDR3 profiling used genomic DNA as template. MiXCR, applied by TCRdb to the reads, yields one record per CDR3 protein. This sample yields some 280,000 distinct CDR3 sequences, of which 50% to 70% are seen a single time; 7% to 9% belongs to the top ten. Per the germline V gene, CDR1 is DFQATT and CDR2 is SNEGSKA (reference sequence). V dropped 6 bases and J dropped 3 bases, with 16 bases sitting between them. This CDR3 is built from 14 residues. The sample belongs to a study of CD8+CD57+ T cells in acquired aplastic anemia. Study findings and constraints: Patients and controls were found to share over 25 CD8+ CDR3 sequences.

This receptor was identified in a human donor with severe aplastic anemia or a healthy control (not recorded which). Sequenced sample: sorted CD4+, CD8+, or CD8+CD57+ T cells (not recorded which) from PBMCs. V and J are TRBV20-1 and TRBJ2-3; weak D call: TRBD2 (6 bases). The DNA for the CDR3 is TGCAGTGCCCCGCCCGGGGCGGGAACAGATACGCAGTATTTT. Protein product: CSAPPGAGTDTQYF.